The clone carrying this T cell receptor beta chain was counted once. TCRbeta library construction was performed incorporating unique molecular identifiers. TCRdb used MiXCR to reprocess the PCR reads, holding one entry per CDR3 protein. The sample holds some 220,000 distinct CDR3 sequences, around 9.6% seen once. This sample is drawn from a study of T-cell reconstitution after alpha-beta-depleted transplantation in children. From germline, CDR1 is SGHAT and CDR2 FQDESV (reference sequence). The CDR3 totals 13 residues. With 1 base removed from V and 6 bases from J, the gap between germline ends came to 6 bases.

The sample here was PBMCs from the stem cell graft donor, taken from the stem cell graft. The sequence derives from a human donor who donated a stem cell graft to a child with acute lymphoblastic leukemia. The V and J genes are TRBV11-1 and TRBJ2-2; TRBD1 might be the D (5 bases). The CDR3: CASSLDRSGELFF. As DNA, the CDR3 is TGTGCCAGCAGCTTAGACAGGTCCGGGGAGCTGTTTTTT.